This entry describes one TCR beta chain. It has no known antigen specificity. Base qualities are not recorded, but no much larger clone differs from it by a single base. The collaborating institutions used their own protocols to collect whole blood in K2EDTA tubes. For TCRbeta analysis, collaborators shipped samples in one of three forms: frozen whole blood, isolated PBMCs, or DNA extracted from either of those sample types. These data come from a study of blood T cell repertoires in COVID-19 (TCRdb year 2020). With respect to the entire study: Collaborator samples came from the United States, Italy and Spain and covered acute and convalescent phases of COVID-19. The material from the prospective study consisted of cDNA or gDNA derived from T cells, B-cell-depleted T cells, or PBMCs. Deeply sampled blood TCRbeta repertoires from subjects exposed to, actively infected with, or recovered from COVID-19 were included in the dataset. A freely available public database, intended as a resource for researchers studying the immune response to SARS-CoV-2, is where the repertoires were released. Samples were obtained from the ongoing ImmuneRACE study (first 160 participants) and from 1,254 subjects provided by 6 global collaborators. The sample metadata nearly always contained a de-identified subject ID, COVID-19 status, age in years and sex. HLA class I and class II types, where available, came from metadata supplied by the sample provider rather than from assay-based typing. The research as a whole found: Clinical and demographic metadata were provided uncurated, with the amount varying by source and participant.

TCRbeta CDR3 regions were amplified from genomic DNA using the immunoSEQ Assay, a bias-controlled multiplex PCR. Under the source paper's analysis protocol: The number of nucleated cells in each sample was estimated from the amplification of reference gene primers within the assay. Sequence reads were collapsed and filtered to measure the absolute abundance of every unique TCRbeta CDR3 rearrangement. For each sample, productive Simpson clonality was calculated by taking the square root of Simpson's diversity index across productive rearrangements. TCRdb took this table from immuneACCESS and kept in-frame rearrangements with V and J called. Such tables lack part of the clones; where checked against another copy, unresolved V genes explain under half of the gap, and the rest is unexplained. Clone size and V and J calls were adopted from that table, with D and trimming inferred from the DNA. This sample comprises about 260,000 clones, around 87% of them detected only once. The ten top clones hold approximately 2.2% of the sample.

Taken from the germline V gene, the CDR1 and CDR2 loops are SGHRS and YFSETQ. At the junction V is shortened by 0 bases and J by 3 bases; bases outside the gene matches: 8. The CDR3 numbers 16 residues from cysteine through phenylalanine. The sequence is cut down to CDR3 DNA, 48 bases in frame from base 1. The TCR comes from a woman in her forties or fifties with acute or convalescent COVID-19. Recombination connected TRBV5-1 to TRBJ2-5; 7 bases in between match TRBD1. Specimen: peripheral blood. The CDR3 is CASSLDGIQGKETQYF. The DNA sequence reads TGCGCCAGCAGCTTGGACGGCATACAGGGGAAAGAGACCCAGTACTTC.